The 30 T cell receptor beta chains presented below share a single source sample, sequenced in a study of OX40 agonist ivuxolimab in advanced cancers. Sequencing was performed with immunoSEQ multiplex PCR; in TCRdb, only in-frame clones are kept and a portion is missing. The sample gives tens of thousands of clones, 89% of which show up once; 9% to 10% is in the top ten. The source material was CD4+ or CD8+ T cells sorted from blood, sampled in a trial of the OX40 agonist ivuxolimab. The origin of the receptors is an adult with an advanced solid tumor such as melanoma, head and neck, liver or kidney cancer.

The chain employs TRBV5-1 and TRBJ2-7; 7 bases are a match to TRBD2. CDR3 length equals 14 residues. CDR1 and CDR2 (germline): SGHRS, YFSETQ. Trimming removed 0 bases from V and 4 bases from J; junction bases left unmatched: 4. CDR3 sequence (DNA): TGCGCCAGCAGCTTGGTTAACGGGAGGTACGAGCAGTACTTC. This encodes CASSLVNGRYEQYF.

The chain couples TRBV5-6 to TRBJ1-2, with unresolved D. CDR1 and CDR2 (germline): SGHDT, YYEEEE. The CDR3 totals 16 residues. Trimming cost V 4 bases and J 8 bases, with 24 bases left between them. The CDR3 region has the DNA TGTGCCAGCAGCCCGTTCGTAAAGGGATTTGGTGCCGGCTACACCTTC. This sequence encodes CASSPFVKGFGAGYTF.

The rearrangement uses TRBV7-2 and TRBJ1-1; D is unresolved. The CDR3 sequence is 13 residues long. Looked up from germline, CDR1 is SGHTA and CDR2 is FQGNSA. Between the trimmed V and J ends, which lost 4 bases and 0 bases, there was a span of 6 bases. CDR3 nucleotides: TGTGCCAGCAGCTACAGTATGAACACTGAAGCTTTCTTT. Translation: CASSYSMNTEAFF.

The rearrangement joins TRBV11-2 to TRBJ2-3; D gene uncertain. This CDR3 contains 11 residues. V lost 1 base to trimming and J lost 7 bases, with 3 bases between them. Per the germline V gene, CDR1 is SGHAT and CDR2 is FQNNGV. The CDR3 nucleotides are TGTGCCAGCAGCTTAGGATATACGCAGTATTTT. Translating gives CASSLGYTQYF. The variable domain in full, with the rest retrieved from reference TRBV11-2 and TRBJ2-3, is EAGVAQSPRYKIIEKRQSVAFWCNPISGHATLYWYQQILGQGPKLLIQFQNNGVVDDSQLPKDRFSAERLKGVDSTLKIQPAKLEDSAVYLCASSLGYTQYFGPGTRLTVL.

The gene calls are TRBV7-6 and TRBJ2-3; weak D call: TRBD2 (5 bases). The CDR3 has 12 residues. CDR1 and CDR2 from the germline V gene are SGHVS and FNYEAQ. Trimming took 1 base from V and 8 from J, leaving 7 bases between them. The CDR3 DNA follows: TGTGCCAGCAGCTTAGAGCGGAGTACGCAGTATTTT. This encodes CASSLERSTQYF.

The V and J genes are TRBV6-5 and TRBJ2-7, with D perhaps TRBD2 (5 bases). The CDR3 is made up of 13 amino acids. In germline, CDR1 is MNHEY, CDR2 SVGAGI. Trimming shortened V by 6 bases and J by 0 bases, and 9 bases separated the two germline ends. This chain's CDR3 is CASSHGISYEQYF. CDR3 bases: TGTGCCAGCAGCCACGGGATCTCCTACGAGCAGTACTTC.

The CDR3 spells CASSHAGRGRGHEQYF. The CDR3 nucleotides read TGCGCCAGCAGCCATGCAGGCAGAGGCAGGGGGCACGAGCAGTACTTC. The V and J genes are TRBV4-1 and TRBJ2-7; 8 bases match TRBD1. The J segment lost 5 bases and the V segment lost 3 bases, leaving 12 bases of the junction unmatched. The CDR3 spans 16 residues. CDR1 is MGHRA, CDR2 YSYEKL, per germline.

The CDR3 DNA reads TGTGCCAGCTCACCTAACAGCGGCTTACTGACAGATACGCAGTATTTT. Its protein is CASSPNSGLLTDTQYF. V and J are TRBV18 and TRBJ2-3, with D maybe TRBD2 (5 bases). Germline CDR1 reads KGHSH; CDR2 reads LQKENI. The CDR3 runs 16 residues. Trimming stripped 3 bases from V and 3 bases from J, with 16 bases between.

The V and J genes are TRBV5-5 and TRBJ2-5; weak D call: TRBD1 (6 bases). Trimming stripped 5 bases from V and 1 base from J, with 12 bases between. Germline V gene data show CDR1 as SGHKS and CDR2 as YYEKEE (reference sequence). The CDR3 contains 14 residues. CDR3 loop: CASRRTGSQETQYF. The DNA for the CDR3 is TGTGCCAGCAGGCGAACAGGGTCCCAAGAGACCCAGTACTTC.

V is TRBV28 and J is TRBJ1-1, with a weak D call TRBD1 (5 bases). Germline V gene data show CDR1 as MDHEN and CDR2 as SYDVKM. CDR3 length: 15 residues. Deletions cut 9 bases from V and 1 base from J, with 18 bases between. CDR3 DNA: TGTGCCAGTCTCTCACCCGGGACGGGGAACACTGAAGCTTTCTTT. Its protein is CASLSPGTGNTEAFF. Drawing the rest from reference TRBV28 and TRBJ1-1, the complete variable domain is DVKVTQSSRYLVKRTGEKVFLECVQDMDHENMFWYRQDPGLGLRLIYFSYDVKMKEKGDIPEGYSVSREKKERFSLILESASTNQTSMYLCASLSPGTGNTEAFFGQGTRLTVV.

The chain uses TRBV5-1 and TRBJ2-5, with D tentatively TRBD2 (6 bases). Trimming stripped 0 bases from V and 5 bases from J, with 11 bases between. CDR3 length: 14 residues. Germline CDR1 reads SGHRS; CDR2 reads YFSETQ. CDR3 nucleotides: TGCGCCAGCAGCTTGGGCCCAGGAGGGGAGACCCAGTACTTC. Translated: CASSLGPGGETQYF.

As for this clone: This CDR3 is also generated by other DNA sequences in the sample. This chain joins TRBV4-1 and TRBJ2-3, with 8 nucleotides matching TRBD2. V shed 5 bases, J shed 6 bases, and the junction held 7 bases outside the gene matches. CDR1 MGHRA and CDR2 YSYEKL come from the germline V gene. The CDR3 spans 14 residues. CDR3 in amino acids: CASSYNRGGDTQYF. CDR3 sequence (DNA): TGCGCCAGCAGCTACAACCGGGGGGGGGATACGCAGTATTTT.

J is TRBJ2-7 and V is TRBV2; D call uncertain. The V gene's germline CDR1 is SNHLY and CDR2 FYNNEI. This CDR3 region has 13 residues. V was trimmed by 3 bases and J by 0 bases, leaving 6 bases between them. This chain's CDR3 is CASSDWSSYEQYF. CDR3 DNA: TGTGCCAGCAGTGATTGGAGCTCCTACGAGCAGTACTTC.

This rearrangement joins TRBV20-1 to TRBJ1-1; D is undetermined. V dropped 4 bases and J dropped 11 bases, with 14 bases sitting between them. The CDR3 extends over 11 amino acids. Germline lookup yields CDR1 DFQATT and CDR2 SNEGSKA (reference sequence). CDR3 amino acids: CSATLWDRAFF. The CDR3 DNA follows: TGCAGTGCTACATTATGGGATAGGGCTTTCTTT.

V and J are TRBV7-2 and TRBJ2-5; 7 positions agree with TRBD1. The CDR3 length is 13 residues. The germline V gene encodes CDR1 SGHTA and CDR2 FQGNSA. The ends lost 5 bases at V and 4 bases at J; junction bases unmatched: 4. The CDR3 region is CASSPTGRETQYF. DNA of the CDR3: TGTGCCAGCAGCCCGACAGGGCGAGAGACCCAGTACTTC.

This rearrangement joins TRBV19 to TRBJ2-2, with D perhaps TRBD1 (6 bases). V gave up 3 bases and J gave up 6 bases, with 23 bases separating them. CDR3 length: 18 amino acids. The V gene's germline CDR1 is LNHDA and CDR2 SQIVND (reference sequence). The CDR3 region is CASSIWGSGTWGSGELFF. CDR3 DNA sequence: TGTGCCAGTAGTATTTGGGGATCCGGGACATGGGGGTCCGGGGAGCTGTTTTTT.

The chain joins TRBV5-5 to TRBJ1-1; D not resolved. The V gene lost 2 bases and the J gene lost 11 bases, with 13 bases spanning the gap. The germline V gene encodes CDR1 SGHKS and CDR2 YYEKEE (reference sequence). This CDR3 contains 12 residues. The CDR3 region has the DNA TGTGCCAGCAGCTTTTCCGACGGGTGGGCTTTCTTT. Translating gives CASSFSDGWAFF.

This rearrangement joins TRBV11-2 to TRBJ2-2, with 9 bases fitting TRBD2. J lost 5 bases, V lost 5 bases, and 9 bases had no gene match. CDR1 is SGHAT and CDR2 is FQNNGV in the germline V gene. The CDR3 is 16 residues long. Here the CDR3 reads CASSQRASGATGELFF. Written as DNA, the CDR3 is TGTGCCAGCAGCCAGAGGGCTAGCGGGGCAACCGGGGAGCTGTTTTTT.

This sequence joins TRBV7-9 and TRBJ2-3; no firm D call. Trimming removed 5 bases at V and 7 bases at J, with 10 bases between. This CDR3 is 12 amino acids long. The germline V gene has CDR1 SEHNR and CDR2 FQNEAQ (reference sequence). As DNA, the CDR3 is TGTGCCAGCAGCCCCCACGGGTATACGCAGTATTTT. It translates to CASSPHGYTQYF.

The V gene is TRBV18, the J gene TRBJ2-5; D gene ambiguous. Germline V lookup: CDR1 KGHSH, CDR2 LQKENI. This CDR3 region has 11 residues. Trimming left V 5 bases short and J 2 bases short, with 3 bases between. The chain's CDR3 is CASSAQETQYF. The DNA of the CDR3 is TGTGCCAGCTCAGCACAAGAGACCCAGTACTTC.

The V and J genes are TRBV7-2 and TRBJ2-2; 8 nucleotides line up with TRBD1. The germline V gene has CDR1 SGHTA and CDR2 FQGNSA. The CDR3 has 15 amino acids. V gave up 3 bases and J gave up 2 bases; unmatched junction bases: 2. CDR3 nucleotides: TGTGCCAGCAGCTTGGACAGGGCAAACACCGGGGAGCTGTTTTTT. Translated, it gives CASSLDRANTGELFF.

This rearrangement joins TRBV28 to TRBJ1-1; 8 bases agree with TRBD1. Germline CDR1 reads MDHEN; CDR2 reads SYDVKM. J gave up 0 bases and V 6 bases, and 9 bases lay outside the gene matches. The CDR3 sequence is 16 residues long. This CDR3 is CASSTSGQGMNTEAFF. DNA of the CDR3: TGTGCCAGCAGCACCAGCGGACAGGGTATGAACACTGAAGCTTTCTTT.

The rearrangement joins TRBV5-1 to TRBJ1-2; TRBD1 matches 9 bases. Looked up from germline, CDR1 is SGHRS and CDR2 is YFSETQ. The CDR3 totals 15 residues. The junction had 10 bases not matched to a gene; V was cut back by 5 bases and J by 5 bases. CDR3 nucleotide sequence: TGCGCCAGCAGTACCGGGACAGGGTTTCCTTATGGCTACACCTTC. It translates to CASSTGTGFPYGYTF.

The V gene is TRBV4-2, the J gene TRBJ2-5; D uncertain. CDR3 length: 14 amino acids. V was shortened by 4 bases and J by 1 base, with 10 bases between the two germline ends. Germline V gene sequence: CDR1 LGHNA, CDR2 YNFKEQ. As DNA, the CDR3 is TGTGCCAGCAGCCGCTCAGTCACCCAAGAGACCCAGTACTTC. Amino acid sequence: CASSRSVTQETQYF.

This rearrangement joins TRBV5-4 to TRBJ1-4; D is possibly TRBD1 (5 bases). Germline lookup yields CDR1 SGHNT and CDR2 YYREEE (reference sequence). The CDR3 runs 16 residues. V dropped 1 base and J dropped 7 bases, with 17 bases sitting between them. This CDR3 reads CASSLRLSRGTEKLFF. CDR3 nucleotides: TGTGCCAGCAGCTTGCGGTTAAGCAGAGGGACTGAAAAACTGTTTTTT.

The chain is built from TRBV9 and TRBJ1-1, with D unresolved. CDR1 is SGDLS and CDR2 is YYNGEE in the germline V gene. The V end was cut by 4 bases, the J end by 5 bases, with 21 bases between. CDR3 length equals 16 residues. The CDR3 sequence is CASSPRFSAPGTEAFF. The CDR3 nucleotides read TGTGCCAGCAGCCCCCGGTTCTCGGCCCCGGGGACTGAAGCTTTCTTT.

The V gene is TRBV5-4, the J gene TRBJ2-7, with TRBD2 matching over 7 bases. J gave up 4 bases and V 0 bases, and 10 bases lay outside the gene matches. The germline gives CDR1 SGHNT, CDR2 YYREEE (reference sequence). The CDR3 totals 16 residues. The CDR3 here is CASSLGGGRGSYEQYF. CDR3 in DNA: TGTGCCAGCAGCTTGGGGGGCGGGAGAGGTAGTTACGAGCAGTACTTC. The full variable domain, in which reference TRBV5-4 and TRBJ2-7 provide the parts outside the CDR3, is ETGVTQSPTHLIKTRGQQVTLRCSSQSGHNTVSWYQQALGQGPQFIFQYYREEENGRGNFPPRFSGLQFPNYSSELNVNALELDDSALYLCASSLGGGRGSYEQYFGPGTRLTVT.

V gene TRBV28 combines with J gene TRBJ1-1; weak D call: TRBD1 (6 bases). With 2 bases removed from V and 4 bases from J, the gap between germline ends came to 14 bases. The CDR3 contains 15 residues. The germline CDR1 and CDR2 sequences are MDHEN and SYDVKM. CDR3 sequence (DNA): TGTGCCAGCAGTTTAATGGGGGCCTGGAGCACTGAAGCTTTCTTT. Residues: CASSLMGAWSTEAFF.

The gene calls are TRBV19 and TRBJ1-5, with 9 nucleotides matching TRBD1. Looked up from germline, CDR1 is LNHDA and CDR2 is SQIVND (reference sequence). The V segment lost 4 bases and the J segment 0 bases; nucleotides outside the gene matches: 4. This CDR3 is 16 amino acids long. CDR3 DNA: TGTGCCAGTAGTACCGGGACAGGGTATAGCAATCAGCCCCAGCATTTT. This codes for CASSTGTGYSNQPQHF.

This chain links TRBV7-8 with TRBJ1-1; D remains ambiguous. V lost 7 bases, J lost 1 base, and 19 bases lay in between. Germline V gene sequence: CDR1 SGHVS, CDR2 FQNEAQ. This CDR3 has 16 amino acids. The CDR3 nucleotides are TGTGCCAGCAACTCACACCGGCGAGGAGGGAACACTGAAGCTTTCTTT. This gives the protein CASNSHRRGGNTEAFF. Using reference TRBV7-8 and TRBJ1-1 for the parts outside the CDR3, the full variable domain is GAGVSQSPRYKVAKRGQDVALRCDPISGHVSLFWYQQALGQGPEFLTYFQNEAQLDKSGLPSDRFFAERPEGSVSTLKIQRTQQEDSAVYLCASNSHRRGGNTEAFFGQGTRLTVV.